Presented here are 21 T cell receptor beta chains from one specimen sequenced in a study of T cell responses to AZD1222 COVID-19 vaccine. The protocol was immunoSEQ multiplex PCR, while the TCRdb copy is restricted to in-frame clones and leaves out a portion. Of roughly 150,000 clones in the sample, about 92% were seen once. The specimen was peripheral blood, collected on day 0 of AZD1222 vaccination. Source of these receptors: an adult in good health.

The chain recombines TRBV7-6 with TRBJ2-3, with TRBD2 identical over 12 bases. V shed 6 bases and J 6 bases; nucleotides not matched to a gene: 7. The CDR3 consists of 15 residues. CDR1 is SGHVS, CDR2 FNYEAQ, per germline. DNA for the CDR3: TGTGCCAGCAGTCCGACTAGCGGGAGTCCGGATACGCAGTATTTT. Translation gives CASSPTSGSPDTQYF.

The CDR3 here is CASSLRAGGGYGYTF. The CDR3, as DNA: TGCGCCAGCAGCTTGAGGGCAGGGGGCGGCTATGGCTACACCTTC. The chain couples TRBV5-1 to TRBJ1-2; 8 nucleotides agree with TRBD1. Germline CDR1 and CDR2: SGHRS and YFSETQ. Unmatched junction bases numbered 6, after V lost 1 base and J lost 4 bases. The CDR3 length is 15 residues.

This rearrangement joins TRBV6-2 or TRBV6-3 to TRBJ2-3; 7 nucleotides align to TRBD1. V was pared by 5 bases and J by 5 bases, with 10 bases of the junction left unmatched. In germline, CDR1 is MNHEY, CDR2 SVGEGT. The CDR3 spans 15 residues. The CDR3 loop is CASSDTGAPQDTQYF. In nucleotides, the CDR3 is TGTGCCAGCAGTGACACAGGGGCCCCCCAAGATACGCAGTATTTT.

This chain connects TRBV3-1 (or the pseudogene TRBV3-2) to TRBJ2-5; tentatively, D is TRBD2 (5 bases). Looked up from germline, CDR1 is LGHDT and CDR2 is YNNKEL (reference sequence). This CDR3 comprises 14 residues. Trimming shortened V by 0 bases and J by 4 bases, and 9 bases separated the two germline ends. CDR3 sequence (DNA): TGTGCCAGCAGCCAAGATGTTCGGGGAGAGACCCAGTACTTC. It is translated as CASSQDVRGETQYF.

This sequence joins TRBV7-6 and TRBJ2-2, with 11 nucleotides matching TRBD1. The CDR3 extends over 16 amino acids. Germline V gene data show CDR1 as SGHVS and CDR2 as FNYEAQ. V lost 4 bases and J lost 6; bases outside the gene matches: 7. The CDR3 DNA reads as TGTGCCAGCAGCTCCCCTAGGGACAGGGGGGCCGGGGAGCTGTTTTTT. Translating gives CASSSPRDRGAGELFF. The variable domain in full, with the rest retrieved from reference TRBV7-6 and TRBJ2-2, is GAGVSQSPRYKVTKRGQDVALRCDPISGHVSLYWYRQALGQGPEFLTYFNYEAQQDKSGLPNDRFSAERPEGSISTLTIQRTEQRDSAMYRCASSSPRDRGAGELFFGEGSRLTVL.

V gene TRBV5-4 combines with J gene TRBJ1-5; tentative D call: TRBD1 (5 bases). Germline CDR1 and CDR2: SGHNT and YYREEE (reference sequence). The V and J ends lost 0 bases and 1 base respectively, with 11 bases between them. The CDR3 totals 16 residues. CDR3 coding DNA: TGTGCCAGCAGCTTGGGGGGTCAGGGAAGCAATCAGCCCCAGCATTTT. Translated, it gives CASSLGGQGSNQPQHF.

The chain is built from TRBV5-4 and TRBJ2-1; 8 nucleotides agree with TRBD2. J lost 2 bases, V lost 3 bases, and 1 base had no gene match. The CDR3 length is 14 residues. Germline V gene sequence: CDR1 SGHNT, CDR2 YYREEE (reference sequence). The CDR3 is CASSSGGPYNEQFF. CDR3 in DNA: TGTGCCAGCAGCTCGGGGGGGCCCTACAATGAGCAGTTCTTC.

For this clone: At one boundary the junction diverges from the germline segment, which might be a read error. The chain links TRBV4-2 to TRBJ1-1, with TRBD1 identical over 10 bases. The CDR3 spans 14 residues. Germline CDR1 reads LGHNA; CDR2 reads YNFKEQ. CDR3 nucleotide sequence: TGTACCAGCAGCCAAGATGGGACAGGGGCTGAAGCTTTCTTT. Translation gives CTSSQDGTGAEAFF.

The chain links TRBV9 to TRBJ2-5, with D maybe TRBD2 (6 bases). V lost 3 bases and J lost 4, with 13 bases in between. The CDR3 is 14 residues long. The germline CDR1 and CDR2 sequences are SGDLS and YYNGEE. CDR3 sequence: CASSGTREAETQYF. Written as DNA, the CDR3 is TGTGCCAGCAGCGGCACTAGGGAGGCAGAGACCCAGTACTTC.

The chain uses TRBV13 and TRBJ1-3; D gene uncertain. The CDR3 sequence is 14 residues long. CDR1 and CDR2 (germline): PRHDT, FYEKMQ (reference sequence). Trimming took 5 bases from V and 4 from J, leaving 12 bases between them. CDR3 loop: CASSVQEGGNTIYF. The CDR3 nucleotides are TGTGCCAGCAGCGTCCAGGAAGGGGGAAACACCATATATTTT.

The chain links TRBV27 to TRBJ2-6; D is unclear. CDR3 length: 13 residues. Trimming took 6 bases from V and 5 from J, leaving 8 bases between them. Germline V gene lookup returns CDR1 MNHEY and CDR2 SMNVEV (reference sequence). CDR3 region: CASSWDRANVLTF. CDR3 bases: TGTGCCAGCAGCTGGGATAGGGCCAACGTCCTGACTTTC.

This clone was recorded once. V is TRBV2 and J is TRBJ1-1; tentative D call: TRBD1 (5 bases). The CDR3 is 13 amino acids. The V end was cut by 4 bases, the J end by 2 bases, with 8 bases between. Germline loops: CDR1 SNHLY, CDR2 FYNNEI. The CDR3 DNA reads as TGTGCCAGCAGTGGACAGCCTAACACTGAAGCTTTCTTT. Its protein is CASSGQPNTEAFF.

V is TRBV9 and J is TRBJ2-7; D remains unclear. The ends were cut back, 3 bases at V and 2 bases at J, with 21 bases in the middle. The germline V gene has CDR1 SGDLS and CDR2 YYNGEE. The CDR3 loop spans 17 amino acids. CDR3 amino acids: CASSGQNPKSPTYEQYF. CDR3 bases: TGTGCCAGCAGCGGACAAAACCCCAAGTCACCAACCTACGAGCAGTACTTC.

CDR3 region: CASSSLAGGNEQFF. The CDR3 DNA reads as TGTGCCAGCAGTAGTCTAGCGGGGGGCAATGAGCAGTTCTTC. The rearrangement links TRBV6-4 to TRBJ2-1, with 11 bases matching TRBD2. The germline V gene has CDR1 MRHNA and CDR2 SNTAGT. V shed 5 bases and J 6 bases; nucleotides not matched to a gene: 3. The CDR3 extends over 14 amino acids.

The chain joins TRBV6-5 to TRBJ2-7; 7 bases agree with TRBD2. Unmatched junction bases numbered 6, after V lost 6 bases and J lost 1 base. CDR3 length: 14 amino acids. Per the germline V gene, CDR1 is MNHEY and CDR2 is SVGAGI. CDR3 amino acids: CASSPSGESYEQYF. Here the CDR3 DNA reads TGTGCCAGCAGCCCGAGCGGGGAGTCCTACGAGCAGTACTTC.

V and J are TRBV6-5 and TRBJ2-7, with D perhaps matching TRBD1 or TRBD2 (5 bases each). The CDR3 length is 14 residues. Germline V CDR1 and CDR2: MNHEY, SVGAGI. Trimming shortened V by 6 bases and J by 2 bases, and 14 bases separated the two germline ends. This CDR3 reads CASSTSGTTYEQYF. In DNA, the CDR3 is TGTGCCAGCAGCACCTCGGGGACCACCTACGAGCAGTACTTC.

The chain is built from TRBV19 and TRBJ1-6; D unresolved. Trimming cost V 1 base and J 7 bases, with 2 bases left between them. CDR1 is LNHDA and CDR2 is SQIVND in the germline V gene (reference sequence). The length of the CDR3 is 12 residues. The CDR3 coding sequence is TGTGCCAGTAGTATAGGGAATTCACCCCTCCACTTT. Translating gives CASSIGNSPLHF.

This clone was recorded only once. The CDR3 loop is CASSVHPFGTGELFF. The CDR3 bases are TGTGCCAGCAGCGTCCATCCCTTTGGCACCGGGGAGCTGTTTTTT. The gene calls are TRBV9 and TRBJ2-2; D remains unclear. With 2 bases removed from V and 4 bases from J, the gap between germline ends came to 12 bases. Germline CDR1 is SGDLS and CDR2 is YYNGEE. The CDR3 covers 15 residues.

This chain links TRBV10-3 with TRBJ1-1; D possibly corresponds to TRBD1 (6 bases). The germline V gene encodes CDR1 ENHRY and CDR2 SYGVKD. Trimming shortened V by 10 bases and J by 2 bases, and 14 bases separated the two germline ends. The CDR3 runs to 13 residues. CDR3 nucleotides: TGTGCCAGCAGGGCAGGGGATAACACTGAAGCTTTCTTT. Its translation: CASRAGDNTEAFF.

A word on this clone: One junction end disagrees with the germline gene, perhaps due to a read error. The chain recombines TRBV3-1 (or the pseudogene TRBV3-2) with TRBJ2-1; 9 bases match TRBD2. The CDR3 runs to 12 residues. In germline, CDR1 is LGHDT, CDR2 YNNKEL (reference sequence). CDR3 sequence reads: CASSQLSGSFLF. The CDR3 DNA sequence: TGTGCCAGCAGCCAACTTAGCGGGAGTTTCCTCTTC.

This chain uses TRBV18 with TRBJ1-1; TRBD1 might be the D (5 bases). This CDR3 region has 14 residues. The germline V gene encodes CDR1 KGHSH and CDR2 LQKENI. Trimming removed 2 bases at V and 3 bases at J, with 10 bases between. DNA of the CDR3: TGTGCCAGCTCACCAGGAGGGGCGGACACTGAAGCTTTCTTT. This gives the protein CASSPGGADTEAFF.